A single sample gave rise to the 14 T cell receptor beta chains below, sequenced in a study of cytomegalovirus exposure and HLA in healthy donors (dated by TCRdb to about 2017). The method behind the library was the immunoSEQ multiplex PCR assay. For the multiplex PCR, a mixture combining 60 forward primers for TCR Vbeta segments and 13 reverse primers for TCR Jbeta segments was used. The table was pulled from immuneACCESS by TCRdb, which kept in-frame rearrangements only. Such tables lose some clones; where checked, under half of the loss comes from unresolved V genes, and the rest has no known cause. This sample holds roughly 140,000 clones; 64% were observed only once. Jointly, the top ten make up about 3% of the sample. The sample was PBMCs. These receptors originate from a woman between 25 and 40 years old in good health and CMV-seropositive.

The chain employs TRBV2 and TRBJ2-7, with TRBD1 identical over 9 bases. The CDR3 extends over 16 amino acids. Germline values: CDR1 SNHLY, CDR2 FYNNEI. J lost 2 bases, V lost 8 bases, and 13 bases had no gene match. CDR3 in DNA: TGTGCCAGCGGAAGTAGATGGGACAGGGAAACCTACGAGCAGTACTTC. As protein: CASGSRWDRETYEQYF.

The gene calls are TRBV7-8 and TRBJ1-2; D call uncertain. The CDR3 length is 18 residues. In germline, CDR1 is SGHVS, CDR2 FQNEAQ. The V end was cut by 2 bases, the J end by 6 bases, with 25 bases between. The CDR3, as DNA: TGTGCCAGCAGCTTATTCGTTCGGCCTCCTTTTAGCTGGGATGGCTACACCTTC. It encodes CASSLFVRPPFSWDGYTF.

CDR3 coding DNA: TGTGCCAGTAGTAGCGGACATGTGGACACTGAAGCTTTCTTT. Residues: CASSSGHVDTEAFF. The rearrangement uses TRBV19 and TRBJ1-1; a possible D gene is TRBD1 (5 bases). V was clipped by 4 bases and J by 3 bases, with 12 bases between them. This CDR3 spans 14 amino acids. The germline V gene encodes CDR1 LNHDA and CDR2 SQIVND (reference sequence). The full variable domain, its missing parts supplied by reference TRBV19 and TRBJ1-1, is DGGITQSPKYLFRKEGQNVTLSCEQNLNHDAMYWYRQDPGQGLRLIYYSQIVNDFQKGDIAEGYSVSREKKESFPLTVTSAQKNPTAFYLCASSSGHVDTEAFFGQGTRLTVV.

The chain employs TRBV4-1 and TRBJ1-2; D ambiguous. Looked up from germline, CDR1 is MGHRA and CDR2 is YSYEKL. V was cut by 0 bases and J by 5 bases, with 7 bases left in between. The CDR3 runs 13 residues. As DNA, the CDR3 is TGCGCCAGCAGCCAAGATGCGGGATATGGCTACACCTTC. The encoded protein is CASSQDAGYGYTF.

V is TRBV2 and J is TRBJ2-7; 12 positions match TRBD2. V dropped 7 bases and J dropped 2; count of bases not matched to a gene: 9. In germline, CDR1 is SNHLY, CDR2 FYNNEI. This CDR3 region has 16 residues. CDR3 residues: CASKLYRTSGTYEQYF. For the CDR3, the DNA is TGTGCCAGCAAGCTCTACAGGACTAGCGGGACCTACGAGCAGTACTTC. Variable domain in full (rest from reference TRBV2 and TRBJ2-7): EPEVTQTPSHQVTQMGQEVILRCVPISNHLYFYWYRQILGQKVEFLVSFYNNEISEKSEIFDDQFSVERPDGSNFTLKIRSTKLEDSAMYFCASKLYRTSGTYEQYFGPGTRLTVT.

V and J are TRBV30 and TRBJ1-1, with 8 bases fitting TRBD1. Germline CDR1 reads GTSNPN; CDR2 reads SVGIG (reference sequence). Trimming removed 2 bases from V and 5 bases from J; junction bases left unmatched: 7. This CDR3 has 14 amino acids. The CDR3: CAWSRQQGVTEAFF. For the CDR3, the DNA is TGTGCCTGGAGTCGCCAACAGGGGGTAACTGAAGCTTTCTTT.

The rearrangement uses TRBV13 and TRBJ2-5, with 8 bases matching TRBD1. Germline V gene sequence: CDR1 PRHDT, CDR2 FYEKMQ (reference sequence). V lost 0 bases to trimming and J lost 5 bases; unmatched junction nucleotides: 5. The CDR3 spans 15 residues. The CDR3 is CASSLGTGDMETQYF. CDR3 coding DNA: TGTGCCAGCAGCTTAGGGACAGGGGACATGGAGACCCAGTACTTC. The full variable domain, rest sourced from reference TRBV13 and TRBJ2-5, is AAGVIQSPRHLIKEKRETATLKCYPIPRHDTVYWYQQGPGQDPQFLISFYEKMQSDKGSIPDRFSAQQFSDYHSELNMSSLELGDSALYFCASSLGTGDMETQYFGPGTRLLVL.

The chain joins TRBV9 to TRBJ2-3; the D gene is possibly TRBD2 (6 bases). The CDR3 sequence is 14 residues long. Trimming took off 4 bases at V and 7 bases at J, with 16 bases between the two ends. Germline V lookup: CDR1 SGDLS, CDR2 YYNGEE. The chain's CDR3 is CASSPYGGLNTQYF. In DNA form, the CDR3 reads TGTGCCAGCAGCCCCTATGGAGGGTTAAATACGCAGTATTTT.

The chain combines TRBV6-5 with TRBJ1-5; no clear D. V was cut by 2 bases and J by 4 bases, with 6 bases left in between. Per germline, CDR1 MNHEY and CDR2 SVGAGI. This CDR3 has 13 residues. CDR3 in DNA: TGTGCCAGCAGTTACGGGAGAAATCAGCCCCAGCATTTT. It yields the protein CASSYGRNQPQHF.

This clone was seen just once. The V gene is TRBV2, the J gene TRBJ2-2; tentatively, D is TRBD1 (5 bases). The CDR3 extends over 14 amino acids. The germline V and J ends were trimmed by 7 bases and 3 bases, with 12 bases remaining between them. Germline V gene sequence: CDR1 SNHLY, CDR2 FYNNEI. The CDR3 DNA is TGTGCCAGCAAACAGGAAGGAGACACCGGGGAGCTGTTTTTT. It is translated as CASKQEGDTGELFF.

The rearrangement links TRBV29-1 to TRBJ1-1; D call uncertain. Trimming shortened V by 2 bases and J by 0 bases, and 10 bases separated the two germline ends. This CDR3 is built from 14 residues. CDR1 is SQVTM, CDR2 ANQGSEA, per germline. CDR3: CSVEFRLMNTEAFF. In DNA, the CDR3 is TGCAGCGTTGAATTTCGGTTGATGAACACTGAAGCTTTCTTT.

CDR3 region: CASSLGLAGTDTQYF. CDR3 nucleotides: TGCGCCAGCAGCTTGGGACTAGCGGGAACAGATACGCAGTATTTT. J is TRBJ2-3 and V is TRBV5-1; 11 positions match TRBD2. This CDR3 spans 15 amino acids. With 0 bases clipped from V and 3 bases from J, the junction kept 0 bases outside the gene matches. Looked up from germline, CDR1 is SGHRS and CDR2 is YFSETQ.

The gene calls are TRBV5-6 and TRBJ2-7; perhaps TRBD1 as D (6 bases). V lost 4 bases, J lost 2 bases, and 13 bases lay in between. This CDR3 spans 14 amino acids. The germline V gene has CDR1 SGHDT and CDR2 YYEEEE. In DNA form, the CDR3 reads TGTGCCAGCAGCCCTCGGCCAGGGGCCTACGAGCAGTACTTC. It encodes CASSPRPGAYEQYF.

This clone has only a few counts. The rearrangement uses TRBV6-5 and TRBJ1-4; D call uncertain. CDR1 is MNHEY and CDR2 is SVGAGI in the germline V gene. The CDR3 has 15 residues. Trimming pared 5 bases from V and 2 bases from J, leaving 12 bases between. CDR3 coding DNA: TGTGCCAGCAGTCTAGAAGTGGGTACTAATGAAAAACTGTTTTTT. The encoded protein is CASSLEVGTNEKLFF.